This paragraph reports one T cell receptor beta chain. Using immunoSEQ multiplex PCR, the repertoire was profiled, and TCRdb retains in-frame clones only, with some absent. This sample has around 320,000 clones, with over 75% found just once. Germline V gene lookup returns CDR1 LGHNA and CDR2 YNFKEQ. Trimming stripped 0 bases from V and 0 bases from J, with 9 bases between. The CDR3 totals 15 residues. The data derive from a study of blood T cell repertoires in COVID-19. The V call is TRBV4-2, the J call TRBJ2-7, with no clear D. The TCR was taken from a human donor in a cohort sampled during active COVID-19. Specimen: peripheral blood. In DNA form, the CDR3 reads TGTGCCAGCAGCCAAGACCGCGTTGGCTCCTACGAGCAGTACTTC. Its protein is CASSQDRVGSYEQYF.